These 28 T cell receptor beta chains were all obtained from the same sample, sequenced in a study of monozygotic twins with inflammatory bowel disease. TCRdb derives one entry per CDR3 protein from the 5' RACE reads, leaving out DNA. The table lists over 200,000 distinct CDR3 sequences. Source material: blood. Source of these receptors: a human donor with ulcerative colitis or Crohn's disease, or a healthy co-twin of an affected twin (not recorded which).

The V call is TRBV7-9, the J call TRBJ1-2. The CDR3 is made up of 12 amino acids. Germline V lookup: CDR1 SEHNR, CDR2 FQNEAQ (reference sequence). This CDR3 is CASSFLGSGYTF.

CDR3 sequence reads: CASSLTGADGGYTF. V and J are TRBV7-3 and TRBJ1-2; TCRdb outputs TRBD1, but without DNA this stays unchecked. CDR3 length: 14 residues. CDR1 is SGHTA, CDR2 FQGTGA, per germline.

The chain couples TRBV7-9 to TRBJ2-1; the TCRdb call, TRBD2, lacks DNA for checking. There are 15 residues in the CDR3. The germline CDR1 and CDR2 sequences are SEHNR and FQNEAQ (reference sequence). CDR3 amino acids: CASSRLSGAYNEQFF.

J is TRBJ1-1 and V is TRBV5-1; TCRdb's assignment of TRBD1 cannot be checked, as there is no DNA. Germline CDR1 is SGHRS and CDR2 is YFSETQ. The CDR3 loop spans 14 amino acids. This CDR3 reads CASSLEAGRTEAFF.

The chain recombines TRBV5-5 with TRBJ1-2. Germline CDR1 SGHKS, CDR2 YYEKEE (reference sequence). The CDR3 extends over 13 amino acids. The CDR3 sequence is CASSGDLNYGYTF. The whole variable domain, remainder taken from reference TRBV5-5 and TRBJ1-2, is DAGVTQSPTHLIKTRGQQVTLRCSPISGHKSVSWYQQVLGQGPQFIFQYYEKEERGRGNFPDRFSARQFPNYSSELNVNALLLGDSALYLCASSGDLNYGYTFGSGTRLTVV.

V and J are TRBV7-2 and TRBJ2-3; as DNA is missing, the TRBD1 call by TCRdb cannot be tested. The CDR3 has 16 residues. Looked up from germline, CDR1 is SGHTA and CDR2 is FQGNSA. This CDR3 reads CASSYRQAISTDTQYF.

The chain couples TRBV10-1 to TRBJ2-1. CDR1 is WNHNN, CDR2 SYGVQD, per germline (reference sequence). There are 12 residues in the CDR3. This CDR3 is CASSEYAHEQFF.

The chain joins TRBV7-6 to TRBJ2-1; the TRBD2 assignment by TCRdb is unverifiable without DNA. The CDR3 extends over 16 amino acids. CDR1 is SGHVS and CDR2 is FNYEAQ in the germline V gene. CDR3 protein: CASSLVLVAGGSEQFF.

The chain links TRBV5-6 to TRBJ2-5; checking the TCRdb D call of TRBD2 is not possible without DNA. The CDR3 spans 18 residues. Germline V gives CDR1 SGHDT, CDR2 YYEEEE. The CDR3 spells CASSLEVGLATEQETQYF.

The chain has TRBV6-1 and TRBJ1-5. CDR1 MNHNS and CDR2 SASEGT come from the germline V gene. The CDR3 totals 15 residues. The CDR3 here is CASSEAGDGNQPQHF.

The chain is built from TRBV2 and TRBJ2-3; the TCRdb call, TRBD2, lacks DNA for checking. The V gene's germline CDR1 is SNHLY and CDR2 FYNNEI. This CDR3 comprises 15 residues. CDR3 residues: CASGGNSGGSDTQYF.

The chain combines TRBV6-1 with TRBJ1-5; lacking DNA, the TRBD1 call made by TCRdb goes unchecked. The CDR3 covers 14 residues. Germline lookup yields CDR1 MNHNS and CDR2 SASEGT. Here the CDR3 reads CASSRDRVYQPQHF.

The CDR3 loop is CASSTAQQVANEKLFF. The chain carries TRBV5-1 and TRBJ1-4; TCRdb selects TRBD1, and the lack of DNA leaves this call unchecked. CDR3 length: 16 amino acids. Germline assignment: CDR1 SGHRS and CDR2 YFSETQ.

The chain links TRBV20-1 to TRBJ2-1; there is no DNA to check the TCRdb D call of TRBD2. Germline CDR1 DFQATT, CDR2 SNEGSKA (reference sequence). The CDR3 is 17 residues long. CDR3 loop: CSARRAGWISSINEQFF.

The chain has TRBV2 and TRBJ2-1; the D call of TRBD2 rests on TCRdb alone, since no DNA is present to check it. Germline assignment: CDR1 SNHLY and CDR2 FYNNEI. The CDR3 consists of 15 residues. The CDR3 spells CASREGTSGYNEQFF.

The J gene is TRBJ2-2, the V gene TRBV18; TCRdb names TRBD1, which stays unverified in the absence of DNA. Germline V gene sequence: CDR1 KGHSH, CDR2 LQKENI. The CDR3 runs 15 residues. CDR3 sequence: CASSQGQGTTGELFF.

V is TRBV29-1 and J is TRBJ2-3; TCRdb reports TRBD2, a call that lacks DNA to check it against. The CDR3 is 14 amino acids. The germline gives CDR1 SQVTM, CDR2 ANQGSEA. The chain's CDR3 is CSVARRESTDTQYF.

The chain joins TRBV6-1 to TRBJ2-4; without DNA, the TCRdb call of TRBD1 cannot be checked. Germline V gene lookup returns CDR1 MNHNS and CDR2 SASEGT. The CDR3 sequence is 16 residues long. The CDR3 loop is CASSPDRAAAKNIQYF.

This chain links TRBV7-9 with TRBJ1-2; TCRdb outputs TRBD1, but without DNA this stays unchecked. CDR1 and CDR2 (germline): SEHNR, FQNEAQ (reference sequence). The CDR3 runs 17 residues. This chain's CDR3 is CASSSVLALVRDYGYTF.

The CDR3 loop is CASSGSGTGGDIQYF. The chain carries TRBV5-1 and TRBJ2-4; with no DNA, the TCRdb D assignment of TRBD1 cannot be verified. CDR1 SGHRS and CDR2 YFSETQ come from the germline V gene. CDR3 size: 15 residues.

The chain combines TRBV6-1 with TRBJ2-3; TCRdb lists TRBD1, though no DNA is available to test this call. Germline CDR1 reads MNHNS; CDR2 reads SASEGT. The CDR3 runs to 13 residues. CDR3 sequence reads: CATTIWTADTQYF.

The chain joins TRBV27 to TRBJ2-1. CDR1 MNHEY and CDR2 SMNVEV come from the germline V gene (reference sequence). This CDR3 spans 14 amino acids. The CDR3 reads CASSLTKVGNEQFF.

The rearrangement joins TRBV3-1 to TRBJ1-1. Germline CDR1 is LGHDT and CDR2 is YNNKEL (reference sequence). This CDR3 comprises 15 residues. This CDR3 is CASSQDLGGYTEAFF.

This chain links TRBV4-1 with TRBJ1-5. The CDR3 consists of 15 residues. In germline, CDR1 is MGHRA, CDR2 YSYEKL. The CDR3 reads CASSQTEVSNQPQHF.

This chain links TRBV12-3 or TRBV12-4 with TRBJ2-1; TCRdb outputs TRBD1, but without DNA this stays unchecked. The CDR3 consists of 15 residues. The chain's CDR3 is CASRPVGQGAKEQFF.

The rearrangement uses TRBV5-1 and TRBJ2-3; checking the TCRdb D call of TRBD1 is not possible without DNA. The CDR3 totals 14 residues. Germline assignment: CDR1 SGHRS and CDR2 YFSETQ. The CDR3 loop is CASSGGQTIDTQYF.

This chain joins TRBV7-9 and TRBJ2-1; TCRdb returns TRBD1, unconfirmable since there is no DNA. The CDR3 loop spans 15 amino acids. Germline V CDR1 and CDR2: SEHNR, FQNEAQ (reference sequence). This CDR3 reads CASSPQGTADNEQFF.

The chain uses TRBV7-8 and TRBJ1-2. The germline V gene encodes CDR1 SGHVS and CDR2 FQNEAQ. This CDR3 contains 13 residues. CDR3 protein: CASSLEAYYGYTF. Full variable domain (outside the CDR3, taken from reference TRBV7-8 and TRBJ1-2): GAGVSQSPRYKVAKRGQDVALRCDPISGHVSLFWYQQALGQGPEFLTYFQNEAQLDKSGLPSDRFFAERPEGSVSTLKIQRTQQEDSAVYLCASSLEAYYGYTFGSGTRLTVV.